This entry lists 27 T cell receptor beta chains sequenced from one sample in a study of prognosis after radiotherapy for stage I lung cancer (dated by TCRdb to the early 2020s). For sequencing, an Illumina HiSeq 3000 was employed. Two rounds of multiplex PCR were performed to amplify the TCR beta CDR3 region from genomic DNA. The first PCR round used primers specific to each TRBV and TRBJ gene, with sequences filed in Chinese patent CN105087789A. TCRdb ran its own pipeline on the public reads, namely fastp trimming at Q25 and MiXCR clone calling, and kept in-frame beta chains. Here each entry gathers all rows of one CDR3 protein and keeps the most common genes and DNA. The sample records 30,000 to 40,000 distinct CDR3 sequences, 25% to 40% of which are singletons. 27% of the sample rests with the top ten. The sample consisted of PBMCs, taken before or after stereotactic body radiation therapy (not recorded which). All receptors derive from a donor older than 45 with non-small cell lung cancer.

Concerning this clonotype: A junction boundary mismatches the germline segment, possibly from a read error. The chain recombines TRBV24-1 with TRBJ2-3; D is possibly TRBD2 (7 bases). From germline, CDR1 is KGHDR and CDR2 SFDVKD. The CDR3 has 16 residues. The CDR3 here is CATSERGGFGTDTHYF. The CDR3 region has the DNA TGTGCCACCAGTGAGAGGGGGGGATTCGGCACAGATACGCATTATTTT.

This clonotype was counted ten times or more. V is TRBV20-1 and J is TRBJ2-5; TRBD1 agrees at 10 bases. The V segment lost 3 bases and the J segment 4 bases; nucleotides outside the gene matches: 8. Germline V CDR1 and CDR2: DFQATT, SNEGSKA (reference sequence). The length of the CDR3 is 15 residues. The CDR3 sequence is CSARDTRDRGETQYF. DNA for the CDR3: TGCAGTGCTAGGGACACTAGGGACAGGGGAGAGACCCAGTACTTC.

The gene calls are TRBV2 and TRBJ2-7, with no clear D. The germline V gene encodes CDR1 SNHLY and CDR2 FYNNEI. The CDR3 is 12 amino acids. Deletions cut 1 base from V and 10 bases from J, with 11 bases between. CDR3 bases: TGTGCCAGCAGTGAAGAAAGGCAGGTACAGTACTTC. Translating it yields CASSEERQVQYF.

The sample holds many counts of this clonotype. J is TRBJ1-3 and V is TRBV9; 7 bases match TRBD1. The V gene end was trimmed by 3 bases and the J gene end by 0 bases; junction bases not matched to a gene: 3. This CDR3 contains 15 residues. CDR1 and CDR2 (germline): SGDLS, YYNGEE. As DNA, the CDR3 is TGTGCCAGCAGCGCCCGGACAGGCTCTGGAAACACCATATATTTT. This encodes CASSARTGSGNTIYF.

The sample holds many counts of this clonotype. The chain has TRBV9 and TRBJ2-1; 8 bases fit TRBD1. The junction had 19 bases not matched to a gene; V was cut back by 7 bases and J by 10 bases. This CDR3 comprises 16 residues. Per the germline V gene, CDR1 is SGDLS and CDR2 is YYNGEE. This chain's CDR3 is CASRSHPGQGAWEQFF. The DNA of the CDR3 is TGTGCCAGCCGATCCCACCCGGGGCAGGGGGCATGGGAGCAGTTCTTC.

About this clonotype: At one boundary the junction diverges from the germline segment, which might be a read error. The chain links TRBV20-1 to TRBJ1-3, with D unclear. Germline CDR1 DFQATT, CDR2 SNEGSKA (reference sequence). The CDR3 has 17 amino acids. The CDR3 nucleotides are TGCAGTGCTAGAGATCCTCGTCGGGTGGCAAGTGGAAACATCATATATTTT. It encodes CSARDPRRVASGNIIYF.

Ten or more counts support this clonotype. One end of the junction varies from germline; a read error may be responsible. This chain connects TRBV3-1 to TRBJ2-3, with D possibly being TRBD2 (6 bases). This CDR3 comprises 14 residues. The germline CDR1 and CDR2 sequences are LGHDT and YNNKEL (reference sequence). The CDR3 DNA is TGTGCCAGCGGCCAACCAGGACTACCACGTACGCAGTATTTT. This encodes CASGQPGLPRTQYF.

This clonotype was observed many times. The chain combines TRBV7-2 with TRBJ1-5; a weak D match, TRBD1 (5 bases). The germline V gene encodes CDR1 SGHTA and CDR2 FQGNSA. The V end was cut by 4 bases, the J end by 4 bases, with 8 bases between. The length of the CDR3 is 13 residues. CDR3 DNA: TGTGCCAGCAGCTCCCGGGGGAATCAGCCCCAGCATTTT. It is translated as CASSSRGNQPQHF.

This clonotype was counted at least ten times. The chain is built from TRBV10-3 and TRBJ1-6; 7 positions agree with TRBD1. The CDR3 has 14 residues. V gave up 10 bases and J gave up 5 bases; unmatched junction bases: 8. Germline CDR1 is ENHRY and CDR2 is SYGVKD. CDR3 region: CASFQGGDNSPLHF. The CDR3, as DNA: TGTGCCAGCTTTCAGGGGGGGGATAATTCACCCCTCCACTTT.

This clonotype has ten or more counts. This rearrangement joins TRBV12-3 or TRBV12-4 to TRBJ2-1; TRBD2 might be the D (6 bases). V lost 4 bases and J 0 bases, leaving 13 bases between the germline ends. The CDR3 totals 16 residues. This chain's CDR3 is CASSWGVGRSYNEQFF. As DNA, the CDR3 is TGTGCCAGCAGTTGGGGGGTAGGCCGCTCCTACAATGAGCAGTTCTTC.

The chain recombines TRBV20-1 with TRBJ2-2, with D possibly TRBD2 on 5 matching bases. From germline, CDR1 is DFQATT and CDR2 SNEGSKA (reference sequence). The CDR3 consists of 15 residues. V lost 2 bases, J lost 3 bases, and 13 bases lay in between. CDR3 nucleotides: TGCAGTGCTAGACCCGGGATAGTGGACACCGGGGAGCTGTTTTTT. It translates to CSARPGIVDTGELFF.

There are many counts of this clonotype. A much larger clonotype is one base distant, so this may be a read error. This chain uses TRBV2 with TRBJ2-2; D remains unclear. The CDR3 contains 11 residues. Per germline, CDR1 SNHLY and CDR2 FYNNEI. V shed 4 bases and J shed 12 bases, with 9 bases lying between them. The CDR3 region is CASSGLGKLFF. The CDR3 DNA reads TGTGCCAGCAGTGGATTGGGGAAGCTGTTTTTT.

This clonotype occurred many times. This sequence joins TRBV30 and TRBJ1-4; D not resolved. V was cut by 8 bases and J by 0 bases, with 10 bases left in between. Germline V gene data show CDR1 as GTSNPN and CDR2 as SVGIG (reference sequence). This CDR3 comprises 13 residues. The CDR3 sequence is CAGSRATNEKLFF. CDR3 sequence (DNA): TGTGCCGGAAGTAGGGCAACTAATGAAAAACTGTTTTTT.

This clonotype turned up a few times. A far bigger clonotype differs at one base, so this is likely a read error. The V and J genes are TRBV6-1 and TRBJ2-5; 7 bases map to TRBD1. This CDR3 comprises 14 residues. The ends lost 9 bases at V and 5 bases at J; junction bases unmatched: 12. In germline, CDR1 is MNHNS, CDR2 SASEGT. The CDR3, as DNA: TGTGCCAGACGAGAACAGGGGTTTAGGGAGACCCAGTACTTC. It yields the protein CARREQGFRETQYF.

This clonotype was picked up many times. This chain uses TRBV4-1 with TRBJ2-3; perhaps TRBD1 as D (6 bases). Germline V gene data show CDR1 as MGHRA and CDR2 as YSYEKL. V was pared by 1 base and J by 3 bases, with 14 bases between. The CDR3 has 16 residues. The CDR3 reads CASSQGQERRTDTQYF. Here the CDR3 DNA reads TGCGCCAGCAGCCAAGGACAGGAACGGCGGACAGATACGCAGTATTTT.

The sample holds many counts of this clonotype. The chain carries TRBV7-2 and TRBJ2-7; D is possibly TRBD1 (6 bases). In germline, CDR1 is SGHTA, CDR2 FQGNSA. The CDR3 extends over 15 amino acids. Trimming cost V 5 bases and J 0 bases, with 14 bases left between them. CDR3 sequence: CASSPQQGLSYEQYF. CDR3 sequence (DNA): TGTGCCAGCAGCCCTCAACAGGGCCTCTCCTACGAGCAGTACTTC.

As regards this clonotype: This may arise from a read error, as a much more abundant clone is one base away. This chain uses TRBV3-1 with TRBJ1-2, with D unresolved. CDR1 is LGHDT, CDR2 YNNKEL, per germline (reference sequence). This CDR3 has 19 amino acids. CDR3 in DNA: TGTGCCAACAGCCAAGATTGGAGGGCGCGAGGCTCTCCCCACTATGGCTACACCTTC. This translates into CANSQDWRARGSPHYGYTF.

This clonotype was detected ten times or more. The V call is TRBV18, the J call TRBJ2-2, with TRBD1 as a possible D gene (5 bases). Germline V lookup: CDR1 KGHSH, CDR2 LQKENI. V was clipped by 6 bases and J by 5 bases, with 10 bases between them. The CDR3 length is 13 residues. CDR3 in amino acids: CASSPGMTGELFF. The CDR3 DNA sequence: TGTGCCAGCTCGCCAGGGATGACCGGGGAGCTGTTTTTT. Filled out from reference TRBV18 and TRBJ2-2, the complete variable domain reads NAGVMQNPRHLVRRRGQEARLRCSPMKGHSHVYWYRQLPEEGLKFMVYLQKENIIDESGMPKERFSAEFPKEGPSILRIQQVVRGDSAAYFCASSPGMTGELFFGEGSRLTVL.

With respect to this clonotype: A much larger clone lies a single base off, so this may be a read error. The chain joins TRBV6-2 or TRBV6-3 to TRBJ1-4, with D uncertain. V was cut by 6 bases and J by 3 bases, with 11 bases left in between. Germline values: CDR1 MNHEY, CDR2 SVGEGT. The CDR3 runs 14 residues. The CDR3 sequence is CASRFPGANEKLFF. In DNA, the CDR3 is TGTGCCAGCAGATTCCCGGGAGCTAATGAAAAACTGTTTTTT.

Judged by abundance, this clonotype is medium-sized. As DNA, the CDR3 is TGTGCCAGCAGTCCCGAACCGAATTCACCCCTCCACTTT. It is translated as CASSPEPNSPLHF. The rearrangement links TRBV6-1 to TRBJ1-6, with D unresolved. There are 13 residues in the CDR3. Germline V gives CDR1 MNHNS, CDR2 SASEGT. Trimming shortened V by 5 bases and J by 7 bases, and 9 bases separated the two germline ends.

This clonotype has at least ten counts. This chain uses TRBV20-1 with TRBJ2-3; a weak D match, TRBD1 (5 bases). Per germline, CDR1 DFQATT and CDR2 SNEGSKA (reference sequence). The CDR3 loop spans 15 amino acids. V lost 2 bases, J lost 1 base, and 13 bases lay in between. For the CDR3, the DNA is TGCAGTGCTAGAACCTTTAGGGGTCGCACAGATACGCAGTATTTT. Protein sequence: CSARTFRGRTDTQYF.

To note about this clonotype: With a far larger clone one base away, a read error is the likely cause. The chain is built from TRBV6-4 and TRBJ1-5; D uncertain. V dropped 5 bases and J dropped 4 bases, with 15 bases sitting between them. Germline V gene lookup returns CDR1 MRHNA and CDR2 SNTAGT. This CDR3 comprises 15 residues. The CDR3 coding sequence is TGTGCCAGCAGTACCTACCAGGTACGGAATCAGCCCCAGCATTTT. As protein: CASSTYQVRNQPQHF.

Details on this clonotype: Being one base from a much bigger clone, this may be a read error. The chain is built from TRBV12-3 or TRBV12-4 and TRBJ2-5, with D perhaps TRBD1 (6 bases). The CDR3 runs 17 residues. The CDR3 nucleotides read TGTGCCAGCAGTTTATCTTTGGGGTCGACAGGCCAAGATACCCAGTACTTC. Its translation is CASSLSLGSTGQDTQYF.

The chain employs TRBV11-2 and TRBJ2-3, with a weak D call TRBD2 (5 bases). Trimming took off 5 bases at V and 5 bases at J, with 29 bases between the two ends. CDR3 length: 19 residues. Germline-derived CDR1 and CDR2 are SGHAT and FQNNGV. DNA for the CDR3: TGTGCCAGCAGCCGGTGGGCTACACTAGATCACTCTGGGGAAGATACGCAGTATTTT. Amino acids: CASSRWATLDHSGEDTQYF.

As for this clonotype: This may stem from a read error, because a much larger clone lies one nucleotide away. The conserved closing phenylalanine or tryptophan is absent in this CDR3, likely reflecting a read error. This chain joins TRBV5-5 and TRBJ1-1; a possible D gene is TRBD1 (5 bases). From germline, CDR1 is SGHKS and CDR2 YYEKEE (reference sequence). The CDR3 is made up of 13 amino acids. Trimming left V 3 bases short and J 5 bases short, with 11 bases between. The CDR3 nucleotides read TGTGCCAGCAGCTGGGGGGGAGGGACTGAAGCTTTCCTT. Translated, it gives CASSWGGGTEAFL.

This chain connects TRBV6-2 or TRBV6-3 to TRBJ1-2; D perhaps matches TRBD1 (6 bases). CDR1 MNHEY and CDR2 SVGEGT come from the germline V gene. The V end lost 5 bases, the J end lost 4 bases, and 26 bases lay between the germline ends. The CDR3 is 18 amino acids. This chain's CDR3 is CASSTKRTGGILGYGYTF. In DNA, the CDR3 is TGTGCCAGCAGTACCAAGCGGACGGGGGGCATTCTTGGCTATGGCTACACCTTC.

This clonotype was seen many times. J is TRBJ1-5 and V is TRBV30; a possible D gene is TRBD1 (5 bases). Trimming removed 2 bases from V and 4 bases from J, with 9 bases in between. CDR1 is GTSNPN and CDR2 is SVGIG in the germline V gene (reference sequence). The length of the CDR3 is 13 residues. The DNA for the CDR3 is TGTGCCTGGAGTCTGGGGGGAAATCAGCCCCAGCATTTT. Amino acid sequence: CAWSLGGNQPQHF.